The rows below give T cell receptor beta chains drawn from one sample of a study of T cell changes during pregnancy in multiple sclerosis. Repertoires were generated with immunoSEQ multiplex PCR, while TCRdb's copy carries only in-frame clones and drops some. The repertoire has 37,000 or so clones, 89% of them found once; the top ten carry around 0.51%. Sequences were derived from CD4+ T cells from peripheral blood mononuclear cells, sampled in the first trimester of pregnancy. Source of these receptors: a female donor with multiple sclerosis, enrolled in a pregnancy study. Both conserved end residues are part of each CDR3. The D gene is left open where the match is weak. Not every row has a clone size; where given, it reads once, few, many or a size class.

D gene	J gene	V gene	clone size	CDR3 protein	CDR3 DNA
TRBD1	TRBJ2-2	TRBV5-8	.	CASSNRDRGYTGELFF	TGTGCCAGCAGCAACCGGGACAGGGGGTACACCGGGGAGCTGTTTTTT
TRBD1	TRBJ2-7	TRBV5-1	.	CASSLVIGTAAYEQYF	TGCGCCAGCAGCCTGGTGATTGGGACAGCGGCCTACGAGCAGTACTTC
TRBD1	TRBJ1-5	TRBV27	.	CASSLTGTGNQPQHF	TGTGCCAGCAGTTTAACCGGGACAGGCAATCAGCCCCAGCATTTT
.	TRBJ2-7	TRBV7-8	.	CASSLVGRNPSYEQYF	TGTGCCAGCAGCTTAGTTGGGAGGAACCCCTCCTACGAGCAGTACTTC
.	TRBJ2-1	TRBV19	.	CASKRGRDADNEQFF	TGTGCCAGCAAAAGAGGTCGCGACGCTGACAATGAGCAGTTCTTC
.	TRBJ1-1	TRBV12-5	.	CASGLSNVRDTEAFF	TGTGCTAGTGGTTTGTCCAACGTGAGGGACACTGAAGCTTTCTTT
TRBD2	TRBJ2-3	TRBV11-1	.	CASSLVASGGWDTQYF	TGTGCCAGCAGCTTAGTAGCTAGCGGGGGATGGGATACGCAGTATTTT
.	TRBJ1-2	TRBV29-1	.	CSVSAGTDYGYTF	TGCAGCGTTTCGGCAGGGACTGACTATGGCTACACCTTC
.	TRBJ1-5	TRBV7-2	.	CASSLNGGSNQPQHF	TGTGCCAGCAGCTTGAACGGGGGGAGCAATCAGCCCCAGCATTTT
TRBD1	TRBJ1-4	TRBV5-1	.	CASSVDRGEEKLFF	TGCGCCAGCAGCGTGGACAGGGGAGAAGAAAAACTGTTTTTT
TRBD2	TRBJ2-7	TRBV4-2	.	CASSQEGSGGTYEQYF	TGTGCCAGCAGCCAAGAAGGTAGCGGGGGGACCTACGAGCAGTACTTC
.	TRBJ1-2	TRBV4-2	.	CASSQDQGDGYTF	TGTGCCAGCAGCCAAGATCAAGGGGATGGCTACACCTTC
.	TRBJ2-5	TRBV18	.	CASSRLGETQYF	TGTGCCAGCTCCAGGTTAGGAGAGACCCAGTACTTC
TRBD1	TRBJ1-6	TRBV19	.	CASSAYSGQGGLDSPLHF	TGTGCCAGTAGTGCCTACTCCGGACAGGGGGGGCTGGATTCACCCCTCCACTTT
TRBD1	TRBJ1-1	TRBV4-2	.	CASSHGETGMNTEAFF	TGTGCCAGCAGCCACGGAGAGACAGGGATGAACACTGAAGCTTTCTTT
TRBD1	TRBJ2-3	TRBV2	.	CASSREGTGTDTQYF	TGTGCCAGCTCCCGAGAGGGGACAGGCACAGATACGCAGTATTTT
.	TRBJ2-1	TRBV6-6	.	CASIPGEWRNNEQFF	TGTGCCAGCATCCCCGGGGAGTGGCGGAACAATGAGCAGTTCTTC
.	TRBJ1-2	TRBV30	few	CAWRHEANYGYTF	TGTGCCTGGAGACACGAAGCTAACTATGGCTACACCTTC
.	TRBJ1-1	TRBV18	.	CASSPRPARDTEAFF	TGTGCCAGCTCACCCCGACCGGCCAGGGACACTGAAGCTTTCTTT
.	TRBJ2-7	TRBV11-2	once	CASSFNRGRSSYEQYF	TGTGCCAGCAGCTTCAATCGTGGCAGAAGCTCCTACGAGCAGTACTTC
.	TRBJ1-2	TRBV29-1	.	CSVAPQSRYGYTF	TGCAGCGTTGCCCCTCAATCCAGATATGGCTACACCTTC
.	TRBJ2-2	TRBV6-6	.	CASSYGGGGGTGELFF	TGTGCCAGCAGTTACGGTGGTGGTGGGGGGACCGGGGAGCTGTTTTTT
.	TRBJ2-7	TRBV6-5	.	CASSYSSYGSYEQYF	TGTGCCAGCAGTTACTCAAGTTACGGCTCCTACGAGCAGTACTTC
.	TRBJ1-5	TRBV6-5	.	CASSGQNSNQPQHF	TGTGCCAGCAGTGGACAGAATAGCAATCAGCCCCAGCATTTT
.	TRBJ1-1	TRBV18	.	CASSPADGDTEAFF	TGTGCCAGCTCACCAGCTGACGGGGATACTGAAGCTTTCTTT
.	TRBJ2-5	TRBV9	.	CASSVDSQETQYF	TGTGCCAGCAGCGTAGACTCTCAAGAGACCCAGTACTTC
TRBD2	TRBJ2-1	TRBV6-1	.	CASSVASGGPSPPNEQFF	TGTGCCAGCAGTGTTGCTAGCGGGGGCCCGAGTCCCCCCAATGAGCAGTTCTTC
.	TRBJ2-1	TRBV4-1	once	CASSQEMRGRYNEQFF	TGCGCCAGCAGCCAAGAAATGAGGGGGAGATACAATGAGCAGTTCTTC
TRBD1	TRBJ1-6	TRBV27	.	CASRTFKEGGNSPLHF	TGTGCCAGCAGAACGTTTAAGGAAGGGGGCAACTCACCCCTCCACTTT
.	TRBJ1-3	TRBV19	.	CASRDSLSGNTIYF	TGTGCCAGTAGAGACAGCCTTTCTGGAAACACCATATATTTT
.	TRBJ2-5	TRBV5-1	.	CASSSLGGQETQYF	TGCGCCAGCAGCTCTTTGGGGGGTCAAGAGACCCAGTACTTC
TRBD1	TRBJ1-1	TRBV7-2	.	CASSGLTGVSTEAFF	TGTGCCAGCAGTGGCCTTACAGGGGTGAGCACTGAAGCTTTCTTT
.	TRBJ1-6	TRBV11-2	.	CASSLLGRRVFMNSPLHF	TGTGCCAGCAGCTTACTAGGCAGGCGGGTTTTTATGAATTCACCCCTCCACTTT
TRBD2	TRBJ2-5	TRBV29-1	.	CSGGGQQETQYF	TGCAGCGGCGGGGGGCAGCAAGAGACCCAGTACTTC
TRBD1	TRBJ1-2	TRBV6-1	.	CASRTTGVDGYTF	TGTGCCAGCAGGACGACAGGGGTAGATGGCTACACCTTC
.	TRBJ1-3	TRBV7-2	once	CASSSSLSGNTIYF	TGTGCCAGCAGCTCTTCCCTCTCTGGAAACACCATATATTTT
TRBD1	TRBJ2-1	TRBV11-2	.	CASSLADRPLDNEQFF	TGTGCCAGCAGCTTAGCGGACAGGCCCTTAGACAATGAGCAGTTCTTC
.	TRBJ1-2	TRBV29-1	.	CSVDRAPQGGTYGYTF	TGCAGCGTTGATCGGGCGCCACAAGGCGGGACCTATGGCTACACCTTC
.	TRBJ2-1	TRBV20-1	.	CSAGGPQEQFF	TGCAGTGCTGGGGGCCCCCAAGAGCAGTTCTTC
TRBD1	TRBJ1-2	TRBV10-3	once	CAISEWGDSLQGYTF	TGTGCCATCAGTGAATGGGGGGACAGCCTCCAGGGCTACACCTTC
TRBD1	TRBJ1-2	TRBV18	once	CASSPGQGANYGYTF	TGTGCCAGCTCACCCGGACAGGGGGCGAACTATGGCTACACCTTC
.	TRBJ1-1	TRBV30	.	CAWSGTRAFF	TGTGCCTGGAGTGGGACAAGAGCTTTCTTT
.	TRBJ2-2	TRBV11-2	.	CASSLKGDGGIGELFF	TGTGCCAGCAGCTTAAAAGGGGACGGAGGGATCGGGGAGCTGTTTTTT
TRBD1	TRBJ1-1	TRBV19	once	CASSIPGQGFPEAFF	TGTGCCAGTAGTATTCCGGGACAGGGATTCCCTGAAGCTTTCTTT
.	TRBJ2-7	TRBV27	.	CASSFTWTDEQYF	TGTGCCAGCAGTTTCACCTGGACAGACGAGCAGTACTTC
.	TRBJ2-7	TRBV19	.	CASSIPGLNYEQYF	TGTGCCAGTAGTATTCCGGGACTTAACTACGAGCAGTACTTC
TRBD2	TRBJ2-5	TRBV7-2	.	CASSLGTSGLETQYF	TGTGCCAGCAGCTTGGGGACTAGCGGTTTGGAGACCCAGTACTTC
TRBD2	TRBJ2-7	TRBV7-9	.	CASSDNRLAGAYEQYF	TGTGCCAGCAGCGATAATCGACTAGCGGGGGCCTACGAGCAGTACTTC
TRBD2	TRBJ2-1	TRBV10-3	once	CAISESRGLAGRNEQFF	TGTGCCATCAGTGAGTCACGAGGACTAGCGGGAAGGAATGAGCAGTTCTTC
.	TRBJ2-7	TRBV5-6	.	CASSRTIQEQYF	TGTGCCAGCAGCCGAACGATACAGGAGCAGTACTTC
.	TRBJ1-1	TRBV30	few	CAWSRTVNTEAFF	TGTGCCTGGAGTAGGACAGTGAACACTGAAGCTTTCTTT